One and the same sample provided the 24 T cell receptor beta chains below, sequenced in a study of blood T cell repertoires in COVID-19. Using immunoSEQ multiplex PCR, the repertoire was profiled, and TCRdb retains in-frame clones only, with some absent. Of about 200,000 clones in the sample, nearly 90% were seen once. Source material: peripheral blood. All receptors come from a man in his sixties with active or convalescent COVID-19.

The chain employs TRBV30 and TRBJ1-4; D not certain. Trimming shortened V by 1 base and J by 8 bases, and 14 bases separated the two germline ends. The V gene's germline CDR1 is GTSNPN and CDR2 SVGIG (reference sequence). The CDR3 sequence is 14 residues long. CDR3 bases: TGTGCCTGGAGTGCGGAGACTTTTGGGGAAAAACTGTTTTTT. Translation: CAWSAETFGEKLFF.

V is TRBV2 and J is TRBJ1-1; no clear D. The CDR3 sequence is 12 residues long. Deletions cut 7 bases from V and 5 bases from J, with 11 bases between. The germline CDR1 and CDR2 sequences are SNHLY and FYNNEI. CDR3 sequence (DNA): TGTGCCAGCAATCGGCTAGAAACTGAAGCTTTCTTT. Amino acid sequence: CASNRLETEAFF.

The V and J genes are TRBV7-9 and TRBJ1-3; D remains ambiguous. V lost 3 bases to trimming and J lost 6 bases, with 9 bases between them. Germline-derived CDR1 and CDR2 are SEHNR and FQNEAQ (reference sequence). The CDR3 length is 13 residues. CDR3 coding DNA: TGTGCCAGCAGCTTCTCACAGACAAACACCATATATTTT. Amino acid sequence: CASSFSQTNTIYF. The full variable domain, completed using reference TRBV7-9 and TRBJ1-3, is DTGVSQNPRHKITKRGQNVTFRCDPISEHNRLYWYRQTLGQGPEFLTYFQNEAQLEKSRLLSDRFSAERPKGSFSTLEIQRTEQGDSAMYLCASSFSQTNTIYFGEGSWLTVV.

The chain employs TRBV5-5 and TRBJ1-6; D is possibly TRBD1 (5 bases). The V end was cut by 0 bases, the J end by 12 bases, with 16 bases between. This CDR3 is built from 15 residues. Germline V gives CDR1 SGHKS, CDR2 YYEKEE (reference sequence). The CDR3 protein is CASSLEKGSIGPLHF. Here the CDR3 DNA reads TGTGCCAGCAGCTTGGAGAAGGGGTCAATTGGACCCCTCCACTTT.

The chain recombines TRBV12-2 with TRBJ1-2; the table's D call, TRBD1, has no DNA check behind it. TRBV12-2 is classified as a pseudogene. The CDR3 has 16 residues. The CDR3, as DNA: TGTGCAAGTCGCTTCAGGACAGGGGGCGCATCCTATGGCTACACCTTC. It yields the protein CASRFRTGGASYGYTF.

CDR3 coding DNA: TGCGCCAGCAAGTTGAGCGGGGGGGAGGAGACCCAGTACTTC. Protein product: CASKLSGGEETQYF. V gene TRBV5-1 combines with J gene TRBJ2-5; 10 bases map to TRBD2. Germline trimming cut 6 bases from V and 5 bases from J; bases unmatched to any gene: 7. Germline V gene sequence: CDR1 SGHRS, CDR2 YFSETQ. This CDR3 comprises 14 residues.

The chain uses TRBV3-1 (or the pseudogene TRBV3-2) and TRBJ2-5; 7 nucleotides align to TRBD2. Germline V gene lookup returns CDR1 LGHDT and CDR2 YNNKEL (reference sequence). CDR3 size: 15 residues. The V gene end was trimmed by 5 bases and the J gene end by 1 base; junction bases not matched to a gene: 7. The CDR3 region has the DNA TGTGCCAGCAGCTTGGTGGGGGGGACCCAAGAGACCCAGTACTTC. This translates into CASSLVGGTQETQYF.

The rearrangement uses TRBV6-1 and TRBJ1-2; 9 nucleotides align to TRBD1. J gave up 5 bases and V 1 base, and 2 bases lay outside the gene matches. The germline CDR1 and CDR2 sequences are MNHNS and SASEGT. This CDR3 has 14 residues. In DNA form, the CDR3 reads TGTGCCAGCAGTGAAGGACAGGGGGGGTATGGCTACACCTTC. Translation gives CASSEGQGGYGYTF.

The chain employs TRBV9 and TRBJ2-1; tentative D call: TRBD2 (6 bases). V shed 4 bases and J shed 5 bases, with 16 bases lying between them. Germline CDR1 reads SGDLS; CDR2 reads YYNGEE. The CDR3 has 15 residues. The CDR3 protein is CASSPGGAWDNEQFF. DNA of the CDR3: TGTGCCAGCAGCCCCGGCGGGGCGTGGGACAATGAGCAGTTCTTC.

The CDR3 DNA is TGTGCCAGCAGGCATGATGGAGGGGACACTGAAGCTTTCTTT. It encodes CASRHDGGDTEAFF. The chain combines TRBV28 with TRBJ1-1; D may be TRBD1 (5 bases). The V gene's germline CDR1 is MDHEN and CDR2 SYDVKM. The CDR3 totals 14 residues. Between the trimmed V and J ends, which lost 6 bases and 3 bases, there was a span of 14 bases.

This clone was observed once. The V gene is TRBV7-6, the J gene TRBJ2-7; 9 bases align to TRBD2. Per germline, CDR1 SGHVS and CDR2 FNYEAQ. V shed 4 bases, J shed 0 bases, and the junction held 4 bases outside the gene matches. The CDR3 extends over 15 amino acids. Here the CDR3 DNA reads TGTGCCAGCAGCTCTAGCGGGGTAAGCTCCTACGAGCAGTACTTC. Amino acids: CASSSSGVSSYEQYF.

This chain joins TRBV3-1 (or the pseudogene TRBV3-2) and TRBJ2-3; D remains unclear. The length of the CDR3 is 13 residues. Trimming took off 4 bases at V and 6 bases at J, with 11 bases between the two ends. Germline V gene data show CDR1 as LGHDT and CDR2 as YNNKEL (reference sequence). In DNA form, the CDR3 reads TGTGCCAGCAGCCCCTCGACGGAGGATACGCAGTATTTT. Its translation: CASSPSTEDTQYF.

The gene calls are TRBV2 and TRBJ1-6, with TRBD1 matching 8 bases. The CDR3 covers 15 residues. V was pared by 3 bases and J by 9 bases, with 7 bases of the junction left unmatched. Germline V gene sequence: CDR1 SNHLY, CDR2 FYNNEI. The CDR3 sequence is CASSEGQASISPLHF. DNA of the CDR3: TGTGCCAGCAGTGAGGGACAGGCATCCATTTCACCCCTCCACTTT.

The V gene is TRBV18, the J gene TRBJ2-3; TRBD1 might be the D (5 bases). Trimming shortened V by 1 base and J by 6 bases, and 11 bases separated the two germline ends. The CDR3 runs to 14 residues. CDR1 and CDR2 from the germline V gene are KGHSH and LQKENI. The CDR3 is CASSPRQGPDTQYF. DNA of the CDR3: TGTGCCAGCTCACCACGCCAGGGTCCTGATACGCAGTATTTT.

The chain employs TRBV12-3 or TRBV12-4 and TRBJ1-2, with D hard to call. The V gene lost 2 bases and the J gene lost 5 bases, with 9 bases spanning the gap. The CDR3 totals 13 residues. CDR3 sequence reads: CASSLLGSYGYTF. CDR3 coding DNA: TGTGCCAGCAGTTTATTGGGGAGTTATGGCTACACCTTC.

The CDR3 coding sequence is TGTGCCAGCAGCCCCAATGACAGGAACTACGAGCAGTACTTC. This codes for CASSPNDRNYEQYF. V usage is TRBV7-9 and J usage is TRBJ2-7; D is possibly TRBD1 (6 bases). Deletions cut 5 bases from V and 3 bases from J, with 14 bases between. Germline-derived CDR1 and CDR2 are SEHNR and FQNEAQ (reference sequence). The CDR3 is 14 amino acids.

The chain uses TRBV5-4 and TRBJ2-7, with a weak D call TRBD2 (7 bases). The CDR3 consists of 17 residues. V lost 0 bases, J lost 2 bases, and 18 bases lay in between. Germline V gene data show CDR1 as SGHNT and CDR2 as YYREEE (reference sequence). CDR3 DNA sequence: TGTGCCAGCAGCTTGGGGGGGGGCTTCCCCCCTCCCTACGAGCAGTACTTC. It is translated as CASSLGGGFPPPYEQYF. The complete variable domain, with remaining parts taken from reference TRBV5-4 and TRBJ2-7, reads ETGVTQSPTHLIKTRGQQVTLRCSSQSGHNTVSWYQQALGQGPQFIFQYYREEENGRGNFPPRFSGLQFPNYSSELNVNALELDDSALYLCASSLGGGFPPPYEQYFGPGTRLTVT.

This chain joins TRBV5-4 and TRBJ2-5; 9 positions match TRBD2. Losses at the gene ends were 4 bases for V and 5 bases for J; bases not matched to a gene: 9. Germline V gives CDR1 SGHNT, CDR2 YYREEE (reference sequence). The CDR3 consists of 15 residues. The CDR3 nucleotides read TGTGCCAGCAGCCGGGGGCGGGGGGGCCTGGAGACCCAGTACTTC. Its translation is CASSRGRGGLETQYF.

This chain joins TRBV9 and TRBJ2-7, with TRBD1 identical over 8 bases. CDR3 length equals 16 residues. V shed 0 bases and J 3 bases; nucleotides not matched to a gene: 8. Germline V gene data show CDR1 as SGDLS and CDR2 as YYNGEE. The CDR3 protein is CASSVGGTGGNYEQYF. CDR3 in DNA: TGTGCCAGCAGCGTAGGTGGCACAGGGGGTAACTACGAGCAGTACTTC. Based on the CDR3 plus reference TRBV9 and TRBJ2-7, the full variable domain is DSGVTQTPKHLITATGQRVTLRCSPRSGDLSVYWYQQSLDQGLQFLIQYYNGEERAKGNILERFSAQQFPDLHSELNLSSLELGDSALYFCASSVGGTGGNYEQYFGPGTRLTVT.

This chain uses TRBV12-5 with TRBJ1-5; D unclear. V was pared by 5 bases and J by 3 bases, with 17 bases between. The germline gives CDR1 LGHNT, CDR2 FRNRAP. There are 16 residues in the CDR3. DNA of the CDR3: TGTGCTAGTGGTCACACCGGGAGATTAATCAATCAGCCCCAGCATTTT. The encoded protein is CASGHTGRLINQPQHF.

The rearrangement uses TRBV21-1 and TRBJ2-1; the DNA was not compared with TRBD1, the D call given in the table. TRBV21-1 is labeled a pseudogene. The CDR3 has 14 amino acids. The CDR3 sequence is CASDSESSYNEQFF. The CDR3, as DNA: TGTGCCAGCGACAGCGAGAGCTCCTACAATGAGCAGTTCTTC.

The chain uses TRBV11-1 and TRBJ1-2; 7 bases agree with TRBD1. The CDR3 is 15 amino acids. With V trimmed by 8 bases and J by 5 bases, 14 bases remained unmatched. Per the germline V gene, CDR1 is SGHAT and CDR2 is FQDESV (reference sequence). The CDR3 sequence: CASAREGARSYGYTF. The CDR3 DNA reads TGTGCCAGCGCCCGGGAGGGGGCTCGCTCGTATGGCTACACCTTC. Combining the CDR3 with reference TRBV11-1 and TRBJ1-2 gives the whole variable domain EAEVAQSPRYKITEKSQAVAFWCDPISGHATLYWYRQILGQGPELLVQFQDESVVDDSQLPKDRFSAERLKGVDSTLKIQPAELGDSAMYLCASAREGARSYGYTFGSGTRLTVV.

The chain combines TRBV18 with TRBJ1-5, with a possible D match to TRBD1 (5 bases). The germline V gene encodes CDR1 KGHSH and CDR2 LQKENI. V dropped 1 base and J dropped 5 bases, with 12 bases sitting between them. The CDR3 runs to 15 residues. The CDR3 loop reads CASSPRQGPDQPQHF. For the CDR3, the DNA is TGTGCCAGCTCACCACGGCAGGGTCCCGATCAGCCCCAGCATTTT.

The chain employs TRBV4-1 and TRBJ1-2, with D perhaps TRBD1 (5 bases). V lost 0 bases to trimming and J lost 2 bases, with 10 bases between them. CDR3 size: 15 residues. Germline V gene lookup returns CDR1 MGHRA and CDR2 YSYEKL. Written as DNA, the CDR3 is TGCGCCAGCAGCCAAGATTTCCCAGGGAACTATGGCTACACCTTC. Its translation is CASSQDFPGNYGYTF.